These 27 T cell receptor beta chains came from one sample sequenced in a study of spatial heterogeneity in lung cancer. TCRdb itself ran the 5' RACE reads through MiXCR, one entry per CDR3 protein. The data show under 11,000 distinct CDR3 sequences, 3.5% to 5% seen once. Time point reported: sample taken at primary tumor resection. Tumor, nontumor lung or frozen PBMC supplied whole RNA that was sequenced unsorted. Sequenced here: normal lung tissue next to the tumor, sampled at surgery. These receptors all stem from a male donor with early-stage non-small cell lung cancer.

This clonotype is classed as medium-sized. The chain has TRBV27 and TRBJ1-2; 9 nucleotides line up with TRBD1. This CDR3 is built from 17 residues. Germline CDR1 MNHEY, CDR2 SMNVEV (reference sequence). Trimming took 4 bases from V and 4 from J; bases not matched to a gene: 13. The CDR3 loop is CASSSKGDRAGFYGYTF. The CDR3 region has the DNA TGTGCCAGCAGTTCAAAAGGGGACAGGGCTGGATTCTATGGCTACACCTTC.

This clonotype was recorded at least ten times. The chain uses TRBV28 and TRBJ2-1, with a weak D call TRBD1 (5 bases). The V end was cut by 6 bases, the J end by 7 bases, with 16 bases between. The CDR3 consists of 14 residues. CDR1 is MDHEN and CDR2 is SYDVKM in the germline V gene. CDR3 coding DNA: TGTGCCAGCAGCAAGGTGGCAAGGGGAAATGAGCAGTTCTTC. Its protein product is CASSKVARGNEQFF.

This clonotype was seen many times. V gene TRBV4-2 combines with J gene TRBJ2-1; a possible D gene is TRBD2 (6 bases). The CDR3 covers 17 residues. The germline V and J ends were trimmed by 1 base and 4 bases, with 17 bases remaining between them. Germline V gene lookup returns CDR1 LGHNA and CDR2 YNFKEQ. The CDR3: CASSQGFGGGVYNEQFF. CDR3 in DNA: TGTGCCAGCAGCCAAGGCTTTGGCGGCGGGGTTTACAATGAGCAGTTCTTC.

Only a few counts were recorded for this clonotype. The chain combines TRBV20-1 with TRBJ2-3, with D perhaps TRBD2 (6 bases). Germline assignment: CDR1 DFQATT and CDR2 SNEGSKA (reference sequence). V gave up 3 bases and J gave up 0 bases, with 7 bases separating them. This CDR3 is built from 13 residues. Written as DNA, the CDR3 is TGCAGTGCTAGTGGGGGGAGCACAGATACGCAGTATTTT. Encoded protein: CSASGGSTDTQYF.

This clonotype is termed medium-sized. Written as DNA, the CDR3 is TGTGCCAGCAGTTCGACAGGGCTTAGTATGAACACTGAAGCTTTCTTT. Encoded protein: CASSSTGLSMNTEAFF. The chain couples TRBV28 to TRBJ1-1; 7 bases are a match to TRBD1. From germline, CDR1 is MDHEN and CDR2 SYDVKM. The CDR3 is 16 residues long. V dropped 4 bases and J dropped 0; count of bases not matched to a gene: 8.

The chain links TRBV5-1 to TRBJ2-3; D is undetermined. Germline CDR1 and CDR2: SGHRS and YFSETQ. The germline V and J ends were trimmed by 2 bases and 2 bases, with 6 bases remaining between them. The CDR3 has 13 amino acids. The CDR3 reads CASSFLPTDTQYF. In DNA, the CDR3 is TGCGCCAGCAGCTTCCTCCCCACAGATACGCAGTATTTT.

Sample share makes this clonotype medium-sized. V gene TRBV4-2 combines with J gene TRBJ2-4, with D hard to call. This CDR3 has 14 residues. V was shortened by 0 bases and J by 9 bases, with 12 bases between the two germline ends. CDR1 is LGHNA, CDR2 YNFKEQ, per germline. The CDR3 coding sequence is TGTGCCAGCAGCCAAGATCCCTCGGAGAGCATTCAGTACTTC. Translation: CASSQDPSESIQYF.

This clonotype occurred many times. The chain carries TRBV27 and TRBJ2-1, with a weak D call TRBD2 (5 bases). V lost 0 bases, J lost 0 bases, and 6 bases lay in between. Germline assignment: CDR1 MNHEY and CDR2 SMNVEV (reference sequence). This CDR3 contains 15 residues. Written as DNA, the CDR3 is TGTGCCAGCAGTTTATCAGCGGTCTCCTACAATGAGCAGTTCTTC. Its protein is CASSLSAVSYNEQFF.

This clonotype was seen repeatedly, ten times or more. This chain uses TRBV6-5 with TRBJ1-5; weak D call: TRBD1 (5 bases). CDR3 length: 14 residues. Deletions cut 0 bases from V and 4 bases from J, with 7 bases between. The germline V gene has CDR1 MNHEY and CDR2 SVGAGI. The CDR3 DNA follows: TGTGCCAGCAGTTACTCGGGGGGAAATCAGCCCCAGCATTTT. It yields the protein CASSYSGGNQPQHF.

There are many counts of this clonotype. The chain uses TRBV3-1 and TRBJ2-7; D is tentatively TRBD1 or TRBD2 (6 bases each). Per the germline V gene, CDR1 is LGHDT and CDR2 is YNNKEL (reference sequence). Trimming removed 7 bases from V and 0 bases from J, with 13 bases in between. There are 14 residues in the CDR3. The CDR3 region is CASNPGGYSYEQYF. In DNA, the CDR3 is TGTGCCAGCAACCCCGGGGGCTACTCCTACGAGCAGTACTTC.

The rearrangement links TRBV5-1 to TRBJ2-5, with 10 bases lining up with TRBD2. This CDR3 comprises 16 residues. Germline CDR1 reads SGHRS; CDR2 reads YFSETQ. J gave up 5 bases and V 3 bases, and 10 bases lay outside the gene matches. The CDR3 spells CASSSASGGGQETQYF. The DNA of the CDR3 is TGCGCCAGCAGCTCCGCTAGCGGGGGAGGACAGGAGACCCAGTACTTC. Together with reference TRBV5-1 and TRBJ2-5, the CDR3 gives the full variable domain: KAGVTQTPRYLIKTRGQQVTLSCSPISGHRSVSWYQQTPGQGLQFLFEYFSETQRNKGNFPGRFSGRQFSNSRSEMNVSTLELGDSALYLCASSSASGGGQETQYFGPGTRLLVL.

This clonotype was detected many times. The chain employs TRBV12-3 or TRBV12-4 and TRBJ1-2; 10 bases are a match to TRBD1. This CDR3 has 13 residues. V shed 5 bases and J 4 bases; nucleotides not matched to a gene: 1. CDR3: CASSRQGAYGYTF. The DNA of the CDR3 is TGTGCCAGCAGTAGACAGGGGGCCTATGGCTACACCTTC.

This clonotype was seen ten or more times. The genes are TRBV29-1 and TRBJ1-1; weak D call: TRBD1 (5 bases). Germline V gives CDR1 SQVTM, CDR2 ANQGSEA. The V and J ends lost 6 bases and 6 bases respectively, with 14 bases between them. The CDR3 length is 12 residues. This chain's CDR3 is CSVYRTSSEAFF. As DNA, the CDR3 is TGCAGCGTATACAGGACTAGCTCTGAAGCTTTCTTT. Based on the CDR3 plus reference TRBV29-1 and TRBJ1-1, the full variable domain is SAVISQKPSRDICQRGTSLTIQCQVDSQVTMMFWYRQQPGQSLTLIATANQGSEATYESGFVIDKFPISRPNLTFSTLTVSNMSPEDSSIYLCSVYRTSSEAFFGQGTRLTVV.

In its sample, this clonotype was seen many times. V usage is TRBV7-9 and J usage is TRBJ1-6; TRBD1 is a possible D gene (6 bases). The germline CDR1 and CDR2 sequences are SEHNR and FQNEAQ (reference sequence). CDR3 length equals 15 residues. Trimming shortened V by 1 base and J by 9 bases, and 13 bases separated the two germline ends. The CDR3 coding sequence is TGTGCCAGCAGCTTAGAGCGGCAGGGGCGTTCACCCCTCCACTTT. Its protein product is CASSLERQGRSPLHF.

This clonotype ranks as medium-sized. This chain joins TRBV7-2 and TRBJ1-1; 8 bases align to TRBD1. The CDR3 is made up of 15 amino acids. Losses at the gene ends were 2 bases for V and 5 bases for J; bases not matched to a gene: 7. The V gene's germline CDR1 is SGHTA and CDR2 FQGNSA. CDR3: CASSLLGQGKTEAFF. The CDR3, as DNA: TGTGCCAGCAGCTTACTAGGACAGGGTAAAACTGAAGCTTTCTTT.

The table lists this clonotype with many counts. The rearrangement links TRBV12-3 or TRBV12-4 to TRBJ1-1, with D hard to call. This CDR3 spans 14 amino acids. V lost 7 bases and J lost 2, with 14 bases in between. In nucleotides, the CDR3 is TGTGCCAGCACCACCCGTACACTCAACACTGAAGCTTTCTTT. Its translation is CASTTRTLNTEAFF.

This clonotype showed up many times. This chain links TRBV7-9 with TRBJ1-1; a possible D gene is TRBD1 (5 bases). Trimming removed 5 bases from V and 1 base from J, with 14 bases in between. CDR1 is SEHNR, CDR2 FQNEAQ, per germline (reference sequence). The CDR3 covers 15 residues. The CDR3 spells CASSLRAGANTEAFF. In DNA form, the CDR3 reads TGTGCCAGCAGCCTGAGGGCCGGGGCGAACACTGAAGCTTTCTTT.

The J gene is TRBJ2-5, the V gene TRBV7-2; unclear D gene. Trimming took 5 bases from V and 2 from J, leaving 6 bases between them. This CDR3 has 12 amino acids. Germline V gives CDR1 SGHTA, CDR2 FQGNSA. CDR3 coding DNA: TGTGCCAGCAGCGCTCAGCAAGAGACCCAGTACTTC. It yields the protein CASSAQQETQYF.

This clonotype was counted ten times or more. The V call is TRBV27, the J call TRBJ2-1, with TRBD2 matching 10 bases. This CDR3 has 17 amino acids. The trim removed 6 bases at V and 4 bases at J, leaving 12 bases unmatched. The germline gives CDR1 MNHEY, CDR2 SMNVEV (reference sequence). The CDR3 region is CASRPIAGGLLYNEQFF. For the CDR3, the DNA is TGTGCCAGCAGACCAATAGCGGGGGGTCTTCTGTACAATGAGCAGTTCTTC.

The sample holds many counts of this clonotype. The DNA of the CDR3 is TGTGCCAGCAGCCACGACTTCACAGATACGCAGTATTTT. Its protein is CASSHDFTDTQYF. V usage is TRBV14 and J usage is TRBJ2-3; D not certain. This CDR3 comprises 13 residues. The germline gives CDR1 SGHDN, CDR2 FVKESK. Trimming cost V 3 bases and J 2 bases, with 6 bases left between them.

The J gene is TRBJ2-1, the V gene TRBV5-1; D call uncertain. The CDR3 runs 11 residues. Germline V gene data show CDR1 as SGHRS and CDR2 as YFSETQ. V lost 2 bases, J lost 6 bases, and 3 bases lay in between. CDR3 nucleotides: TGCGCCAGCAGCTTCGGCAATGAGCAGTTCTTC. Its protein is CASSFGNEQFF. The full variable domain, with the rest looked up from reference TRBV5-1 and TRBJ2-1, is KAGVTQTPRYLIKTRGQQVTLSCSPISGHRSVSWYQQTPGQGLQFLFEYFSETQRNKGNFPGRFSGRQFSNSRSEMNVSTLELGDSALYLCASSFGNEQFFGPGTRLTVL.

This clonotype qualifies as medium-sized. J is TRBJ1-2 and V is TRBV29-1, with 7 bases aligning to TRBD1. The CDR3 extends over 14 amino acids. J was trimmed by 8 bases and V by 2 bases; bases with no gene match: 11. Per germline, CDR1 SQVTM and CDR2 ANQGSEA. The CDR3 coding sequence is TGCAGCGTTGAATGGAGGGGGCTTAATAAGGGCTACACCTTC. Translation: CSVEWRGLNKGYTF.

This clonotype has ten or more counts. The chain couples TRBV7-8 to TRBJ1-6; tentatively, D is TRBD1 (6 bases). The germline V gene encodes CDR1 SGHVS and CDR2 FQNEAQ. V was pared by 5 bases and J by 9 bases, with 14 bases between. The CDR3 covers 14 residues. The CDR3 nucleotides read TGTGCCAGCAGCCGTTTAGGGGGTTTTTCACCCCTCCACTTT. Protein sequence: CASSRLGGFSPLHF. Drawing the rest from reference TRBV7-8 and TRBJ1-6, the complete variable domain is GAGVSQSPRYKVAKRGQDVALRCDPISGHVSLFWYQQALGQGPEFLTYFQNEAQLDKSGLPSDRFFAERPEGSVSTLKIQRTQQEDSAVYLCASSRLGGFSPLHFGNGTRLTVT.

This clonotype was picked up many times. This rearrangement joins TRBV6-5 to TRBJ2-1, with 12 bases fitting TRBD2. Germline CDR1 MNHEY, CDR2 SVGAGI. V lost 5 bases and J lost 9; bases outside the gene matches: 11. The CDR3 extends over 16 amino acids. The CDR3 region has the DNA TGTGCCAGCAGTCCCAGGGCGACTAGCGGGAGAAGTGAGCAGTTCTTC. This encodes CASSPRATSGRSEQFF.

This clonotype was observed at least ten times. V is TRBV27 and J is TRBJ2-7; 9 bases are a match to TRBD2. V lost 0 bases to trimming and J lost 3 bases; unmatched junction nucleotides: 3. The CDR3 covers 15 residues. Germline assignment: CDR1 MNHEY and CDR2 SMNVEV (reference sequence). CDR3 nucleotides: TGTGCCAGCAGTTTATCAGGGACTAGCCGCTACGAGCAGTACTTC. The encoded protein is CASSLSGTSRYEQYF.

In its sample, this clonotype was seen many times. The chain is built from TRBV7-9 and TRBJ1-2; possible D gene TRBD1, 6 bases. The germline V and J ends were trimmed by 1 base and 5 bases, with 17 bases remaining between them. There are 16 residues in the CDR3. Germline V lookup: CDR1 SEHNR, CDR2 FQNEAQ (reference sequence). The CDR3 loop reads CASSLEVRTAAYGYTF. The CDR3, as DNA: TGTGCCAGCAGCTTAGAGGTCCGGACAGCGGCGTATGGCTACACCTTC. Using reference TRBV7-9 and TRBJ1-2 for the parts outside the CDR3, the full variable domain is DTGVSQNPRHKITKRGQNVTFRCDPISEHNRLYWYRQTLGQGPEFLTYFQNEAQLEKSRLLSDRFSAERPKGSFSTLEIQRTEQGDSAMYLCASSLEVRTAAYGYTFGSGTRLTVV.

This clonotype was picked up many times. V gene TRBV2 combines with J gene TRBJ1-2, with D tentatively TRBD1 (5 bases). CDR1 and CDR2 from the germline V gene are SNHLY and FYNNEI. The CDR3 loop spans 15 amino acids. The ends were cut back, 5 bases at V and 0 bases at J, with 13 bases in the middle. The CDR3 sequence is CASSRGDFSNYGYTF. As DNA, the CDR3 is TGTGCCAGCAGTAGAGGGGACTTCTCTAACTATGGCTACACCTTC.